This is a list of T cell receptor beta chains from one sample in a study of metastatic and nonmetastatic thyroid tumors. TCRdb re-analyzed the PCR reads using MiXCR. The data contain 45,000 to 50,000 clones, around 25% of them singletons. Sequencing used blood. These receptors all come from a male donor with papillary thyroid cancer or a benign thyroid nodule (not recorded which). Some clones in this sample may be carry-over from other donors' samples. CDR3s include the opening cysteine and the closing phenylalanine or tryptophan. A D gene is named only where the DNA matches it firmly. A clone size is listed for some rows: how often the clone was seen (once, few, many), or a class if it is expanded.

abundance: medium-sized; v_gene: TRBV30; d_gene: NA; j_gene: TRBJ1-6; CDR3nt: TGTGCCTGGAGTAGGGCCGGGGTCTCCAATTCACCCCTCCACTTT; CDR3aa: CAWSRAGVSNSPLHF
abundance: many; v_gene: TRBV7-2; d_gene: NA; j_gene: TRBJ1-6; CDR3nt: TGTGCCAGCAGCTTAGGGGATTCACCCCTCCACTTT; CDR3aa: CASSLGDSPLHF
abundance: NA; v_gene: TRBV20-1; d_gene: TRBD2; j_gene: TRBJ2-7; CDR3nt: TGCAGTGTTCCGGCTACAAAACTAGCGGGAAGCTACGAGCAGTACTTC; CDR3aa: CSVPATKLAGSYEQYF
abundance: NA; v_gene: TRBV20-1; d_gene: TRBD2; j_gene: TRBJ2-3; CDR3nt: TGCAGTGCAAAAAGACTAGCGGCTATCACATATACGCAGTATTTT; CDR3aa: CSAKRLAAITYTQYF
abundance: many; v_gene: TRBV5-5; d_gene: TRBD1; j_gene: TRBJ2-2; CDR3nt: TGTGCCAGCAGCACCACAGGGACAGGGTACACCGGGGAGCTGTTTTTT; CDR3aa: CASSTTGTGYTGELFF
abundance: many; v_gene: TRBV7-8; d_gene: NA; j_gene: TRBJ1-5; CDR3nt: TGTGCCAGCAGCCTATGGGCCAGGGGATACGATCAGCCCCAGCATTTT; CDR3aa: CASSLWARGYDQPQHF
abundance: NA; v_gene: TRBV11-1; d_gene: NA; j_gene: TRBJ1-2; CDR3nt: TGTGCCAGCATCCCGCGCCTTGGGACATCTAACTATGGCTACACCTTC; CDR3aa: CASIPRLGTSNYGYTF
abundance: NA; v_gene: TRBV27; d_gene: TRBD1; j_gene: TRBJ2-4; CDR3nt: TGTGCCAGCAGTTTCGGACAGGGGGCCAAAAACATTCAGTACTTC; CDR3aa: CASSFGQGAKNIQYF
abundance: NA; v_gene: TRBV11-2; d_gene: NA; j_gene: TRBJ1-1; CDR3nt: TGTGCCAGCGTCACCGGTAGGGCGAGAGGGAACACTGAAGCTTTCTTT; CDR3aa: CASVTGRARGNTEAFF
abundance: NA; v_gene: TRBV6-1; d_gene: NA; j_gene: TRBJ2-2; CDR3nt: TGTGCCAGCAGCCGGAACACCGGGGAGCTGTTTTTT; CDR3aa: CASSRNTGELFF
abundance: NA; v_gene: TRBV10-1; d_gene: NA; j_gene: TRBJ2-2; CDR3nt: TGCGCCAGCAGTGAGTCGTGGACCGGGGAGCTGTTTTTT; CDR3aa: CASSESWTGELFF